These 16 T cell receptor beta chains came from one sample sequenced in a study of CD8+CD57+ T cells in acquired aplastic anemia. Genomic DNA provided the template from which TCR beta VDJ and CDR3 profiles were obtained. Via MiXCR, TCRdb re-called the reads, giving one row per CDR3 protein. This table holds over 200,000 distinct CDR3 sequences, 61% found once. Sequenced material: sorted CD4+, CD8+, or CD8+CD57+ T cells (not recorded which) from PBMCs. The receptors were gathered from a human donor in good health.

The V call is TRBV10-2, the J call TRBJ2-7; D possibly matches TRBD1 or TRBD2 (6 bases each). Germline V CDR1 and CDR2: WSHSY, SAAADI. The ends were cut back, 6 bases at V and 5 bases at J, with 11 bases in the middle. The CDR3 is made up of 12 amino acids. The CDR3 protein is CASSRGRDEQYF. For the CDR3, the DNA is TGCGCCAGCAGCCGGGGGCGAGACGAGCAGTACTTC.

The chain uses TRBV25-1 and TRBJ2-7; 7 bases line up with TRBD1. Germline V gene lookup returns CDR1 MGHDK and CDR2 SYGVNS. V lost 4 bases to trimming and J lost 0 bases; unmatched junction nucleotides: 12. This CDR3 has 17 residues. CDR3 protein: CASSVSLGQSYSYEQYF. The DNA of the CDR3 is TGTGCCAGCAGTGTATCCCTGGGACAGTCGTACTCCTACGAGCAGTACTTC.

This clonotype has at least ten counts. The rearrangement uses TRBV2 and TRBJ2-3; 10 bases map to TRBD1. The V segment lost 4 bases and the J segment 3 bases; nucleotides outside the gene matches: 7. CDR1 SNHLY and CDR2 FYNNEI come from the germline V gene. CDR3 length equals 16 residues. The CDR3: CASSARQGAGTDTQYF. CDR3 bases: TGTGCCAGCAGTGCTAGACAGGGGGCAGGTACAGATACGCAGTATTTT. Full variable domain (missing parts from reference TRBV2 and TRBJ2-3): EPEVTQTPSHQVTQMGQEVILRCVPISNHLYFYWYRQILGQKVEFLVSFYNNEISEKSEIFDDQFSVERPDGSNFTLKIRSTKLEDSAMYFCASSARQGAGTDTQYFGPGTRLTVL.

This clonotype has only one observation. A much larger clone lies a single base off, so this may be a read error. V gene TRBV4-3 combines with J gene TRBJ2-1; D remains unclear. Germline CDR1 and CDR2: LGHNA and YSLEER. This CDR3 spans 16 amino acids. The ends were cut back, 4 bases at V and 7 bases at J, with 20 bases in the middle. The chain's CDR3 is CASSRGLPGIPNEQFF. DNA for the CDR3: TGCGCCAGCAGCCGAGGTTTACCTGGAATCCCGAATGAGCAGTTCTTC.

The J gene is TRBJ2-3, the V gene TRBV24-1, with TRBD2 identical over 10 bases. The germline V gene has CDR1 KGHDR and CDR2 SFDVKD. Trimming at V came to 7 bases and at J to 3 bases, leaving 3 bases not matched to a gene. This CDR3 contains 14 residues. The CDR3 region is CATRLSGGTDTQYF. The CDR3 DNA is TGTGCCACCAGACTTAGCGGGGGGACAGATACGCAGTATTTT.

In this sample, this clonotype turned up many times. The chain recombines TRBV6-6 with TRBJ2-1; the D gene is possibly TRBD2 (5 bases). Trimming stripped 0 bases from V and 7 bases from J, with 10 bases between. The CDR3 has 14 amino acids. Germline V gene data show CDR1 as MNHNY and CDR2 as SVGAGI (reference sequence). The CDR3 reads CASSYSRLQNEQFF. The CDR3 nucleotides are TGTGCCAGCAGTTACTCGAGACTACAGAATGAGCAGTTCTTC.

As DNA, the CDR3 is TGTGCCAGCAGTGTGATGAGGACAGGGGGCTCCGGGGAGCTGTTTTTT. Amino acids: CASSVMRTGGSGELFF. This chain joins TRBV2 and TRBJ2-2, with TRBD1 matching over 11 bases. Looked up from germline, CDR1 is SNHLY and CDR2 is FYNNEI. V lost 4 bases to trimming and J lost 6 bases; unmatched junction nucleotides: 7. This CDR3 spans 16 amino acids.

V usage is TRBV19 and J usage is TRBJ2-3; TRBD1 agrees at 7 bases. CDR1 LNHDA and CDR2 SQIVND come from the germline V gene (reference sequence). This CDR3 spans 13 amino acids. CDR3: CVISIAGGDTQYF. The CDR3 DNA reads TGTGTCATTAGTATTGCAGGGGGAGATACGCAGTATTTT. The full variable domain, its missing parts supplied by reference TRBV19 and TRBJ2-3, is DGGITQSPKYLFRKEGQNVTLSCEQNLNHDAMYWYRQDPGQGLRLIYYSQIVNDFQKGDIAEGYSVSREKKESFPLTVTSAQKNPTAFYLCVISIAGGDTQYFGPGTRLTVL.

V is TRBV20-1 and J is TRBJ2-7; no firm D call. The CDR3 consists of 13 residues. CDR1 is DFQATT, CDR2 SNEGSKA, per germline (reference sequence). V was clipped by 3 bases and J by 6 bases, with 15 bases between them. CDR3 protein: CSASVGGSSEQYF. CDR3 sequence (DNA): TGCAGTGCTAGCGTGGGTGGTTCGTCCGAGCAGTACTTC.

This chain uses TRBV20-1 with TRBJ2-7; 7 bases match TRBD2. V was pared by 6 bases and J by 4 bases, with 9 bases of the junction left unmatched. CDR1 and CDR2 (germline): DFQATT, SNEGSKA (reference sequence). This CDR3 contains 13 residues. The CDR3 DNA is TGCAGTGCAGCGGGACTACGGACATACGAGCAGTACTTC. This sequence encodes CSAAGLRTYEQYF.

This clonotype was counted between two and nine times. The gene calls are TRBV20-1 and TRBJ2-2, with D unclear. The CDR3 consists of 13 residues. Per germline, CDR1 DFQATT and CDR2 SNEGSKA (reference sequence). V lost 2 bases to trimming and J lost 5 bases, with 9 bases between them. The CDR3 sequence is CSARQYFTGELFF. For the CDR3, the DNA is TGCAGTGCTAGACAGTATTTTACCGGGGAGCTGTTTTTT.

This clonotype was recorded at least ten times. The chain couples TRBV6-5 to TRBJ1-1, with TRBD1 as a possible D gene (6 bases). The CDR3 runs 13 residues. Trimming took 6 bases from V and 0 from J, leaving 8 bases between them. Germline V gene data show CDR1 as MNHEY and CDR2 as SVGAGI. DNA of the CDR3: TGTGCCAGCAGGGACAGATTGAACACTGAAGCTTTCTTT. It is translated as CASRDRLNTEAFF.

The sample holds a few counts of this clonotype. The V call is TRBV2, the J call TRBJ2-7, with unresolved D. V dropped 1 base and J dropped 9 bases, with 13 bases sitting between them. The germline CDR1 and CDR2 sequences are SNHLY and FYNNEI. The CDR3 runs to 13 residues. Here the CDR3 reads CASSEDLSMGQYF. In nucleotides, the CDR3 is TGTGCCAGCAGTGAAGATCTAAGTATGGGGCAGTACTTC.

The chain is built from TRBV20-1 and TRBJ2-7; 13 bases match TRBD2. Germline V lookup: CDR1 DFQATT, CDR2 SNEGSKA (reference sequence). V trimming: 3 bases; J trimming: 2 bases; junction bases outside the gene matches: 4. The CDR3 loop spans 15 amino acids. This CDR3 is CSARGTSGDTYEQYV. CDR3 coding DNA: TGCAGTGCTAGGGGGACTAGCGGGGATACCTACGAGCAGTACGTC.

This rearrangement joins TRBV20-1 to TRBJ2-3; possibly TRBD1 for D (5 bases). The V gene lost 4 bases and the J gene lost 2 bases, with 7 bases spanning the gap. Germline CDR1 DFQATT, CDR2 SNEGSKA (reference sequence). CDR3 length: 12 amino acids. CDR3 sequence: CSANRYTDTQYF. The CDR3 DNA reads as TGCAGTGCTAACAGGTACACAGATACGCAGTATTTT.

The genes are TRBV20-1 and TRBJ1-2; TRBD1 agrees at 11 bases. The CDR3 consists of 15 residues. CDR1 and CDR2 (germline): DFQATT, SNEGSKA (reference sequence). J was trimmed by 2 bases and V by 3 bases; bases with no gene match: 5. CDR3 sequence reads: CSASRGTGGNYGYTF. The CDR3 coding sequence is TGCAGTGCTAGTAGGGGGACAGGGGGAAACTATGGCTACACCTTC.